Following are 7 T cell receptor beta chains from one sample sequenced in a study of OX40 agonist ivuxolimab in advanced cancers. This table comes from immunoSEQ multiplex PCR, and its TCRdb copy is limited to in-frame clones, with some not included. The sample contains 98,000 or so clones, roughly 94% of which appear only once. The sample consisted of CD4+ or CD8+ T cells sorted from blood, taken in a trial of the OX40 agonist ivuxolimab. These TCRs come from an adult with an advanced solid tumor such as melanoma, head and neck, liver or kidney cancer.

The sample holds one count of this clone. V gene TRBV2 combines with J gene TRBJ2-1; 9 bases are shared with TRBD2. The CDR3 runs to 17 residues. In germline, CDR1 is SNHLY, CDR2 FYNNEI. V lost 3 bases and J lost 5; bases outside the gene matches: 11. The CDR3 sequence: CASSDIVGLAKDNEQFF. The CDR3 DNA sequence: TGTGCCAGCAGTGATATAGTGGGACTAGCTAAAGACAATGAGCAGTTCTTC.

This clone was observed a single time. One junction end disagrees with the germline gene, perhaps due to a read error. This chain connects TRBV27 to TRBJ2-5; D is perhaps TRBD1 or TRBD2 (5 bases each). CDR3 length equals 15 residues. Looked up from germline, CDR1 is MNHEY and CDR2 is SMNVEV (reference sequence). CDR3 residues: CASSFWGSHQGTQYF. For the CDR3, the DNA is TGTGCCAGCAGTTTTTGGGGGAGCCACCAAGGGACCCAGTACTTC.

This chain uses TRBV7-9 with TRBJ2-7, with 9 nucleotides matching TRBD2. Trimming removed 6 bases from V and 2 bases from J; junction bases left unmatched: 17. The CDR3 has 18 amino acids. Germline CDR1 and CDR2: SEHNR and FQNEAQ (reference sequence). The DNA of the CDR3 is TGTGCCAGCAGTTTCGGTGGACTAGCGTCCGGGGTCCCCTACGAGCAGTACTTC. Residues: CASSFGGLASGVPYEQYF.

Here the CDR3 DNA reads TGCGCCAGCAGCCAAGATCGGGCTAGCGGGAGAGGGAAGTACTTC. Protein: CASSQDRASGRGKYF. The V call is TRBV4-3, the J call TRBJ2-7; 10 bases agree with TRBD2. The V gene's germline CDR1 is LGHNA and CDR2 YSLEER. The CDR3 has 15 residues. V lost 0 bases and J lost 11; bases outside the gene matches: 10.

The V call is TRBV7-9, the J call TRBJ1-4; D not certain. Germline-derived CDR1 and CDR2 are SEHNR and FQNEAQ (reference sequence). Trimming stripped 2 bases from V and 3 bases from J, with 7 bases between. This CDR3 region has 14 residues. As DNA, the CDR3 is TGTGCCAGCAGCTTACCGGCCTCTAATGAAAAACTGTTTTTT. Its translation is CASSLPASNEKLFF.

This sequence joins TRBV10-3 and TRBJ2-1; weak D call: TRBD1 (5 bases). The CDR3 sequence is 12 residues long. Germline assignment: CDR1 ENHRY and CDR2 SYGVKD. The V gene lost 7 bases and the J gene lost 7 bases, with 11 bases spanning the gap. CDR3 in amino acids: CAITGQGNEQFF. DNA for the CDR3: TGTGCCATCACCGGACAAGGGAATGAGCAGTTCTTC.

This clone was picked up one time. This chain connects TRBV11-2 to TRBJ1-2; TRBD1 agrees at 7 bases. V was clipped by 5 bases and J by 0 bases; unmatched bases: 9. The germline V gene encodes CDR1 SGHAT and CDR2 FQNNGV. The CDR3 is 16 amino acids. The chain's CDR3 is CASSPGQVTANYGYTF. The DNA of the CDR3 is TGTGCCAGCAGCCCAGGACAGGTCACGGCTAACTATGGCTACACCTTC.